These 23 T cell receptor beta chains originate from one sample sequenced in a study of cytomegalovirus exposure and HLA in healthy donors. The PCR was carried out with 60 Vbeta primers and 13 Jbeta primers. This table comes from immunoSEQ multiplex PCR, and its TCRdb copy is limited to in-frame clones, with some not included. The table shows approximately 110,000 clones, with more than 75% occurring only once. Sequencing used PBMCs. The receptor set was obtained from a woman aged 55-69 years in good health and CMV-seropositive.

The chain has TRBV9 and TRBJ2-3; 9 bases match TRBD1. Losses at the gene ends were 3 bases for V and 1 base for J; bases not matched to a gene: 3. Germline CDR1 and CDR2: SGDLS and YYNGEE. The CDR3 runs 15 residues. Here the CDR3 reads CASSGRQGGTDTQYF. In DNA, the CDR3 is TGTGCCAGCAGCGGAAGACAGGGGGGCACAGATACGCAGTATTTT.

This chain links TRBV19 with TRBJ2-5; 10 positions agree with TRBD2. After removal of 5 bases from V and 7 bases from J, the junction contained 10 bases not matched to a gene. The CDR3 has 15 amino acids. The V gene's germline CDR1 is LNHDA and CDR2 SQIVND (reference sequence). DNA for the CDR3: TGTGCCAGTAGTCCCTGGACTAGCGGAGATGGGACCCAGTACTTC. It encodes CASSPWTSGDGTQYF.

This clone has more than one count but fewer than ten. The V and J genes are TRBV5-1 and TRBJ1-3; 7 nucleotides agree with TRBD1. Trimming cost V 3 bases and J 4 bases; bases outside gene matches: 10. There are 16 residues in the CDR3. Germline loops: CDR1 SGHRS, CDR2 YFSETQ. CDR3 protein: CASSYLGGGGGNTIYF. Written as DNA, the CDR3 is TGCGCCAGCAGCTACCTAGGGGGCGGAGGCGGAAACACCATATATTTT.

This chain connects TRBV25-1 to TRBJ1-2; D remains ambiguous. This CDR3 is 14 amino acids long. Looked up from germline, CDR1 is MGHDK and CDR2 is SYGVNS. The germline V and J ends were trimmed by 2 bases and 0 bases, with 7 bases remaining between them. CDR3 sequence: CASSEGGTNYGYTF. DNA of the CDR3: TGTGCCAGCAGTGAAGGCGGTACTAACTATGGCTACACCTTC.

The chain uses TRBV19 and TRBJ2-6; 10 bases align to TRBD2. The germline V gene encodes CDR1 LNHDA and CDR2 SQIVND (reference sequence). V shed 2 bases and J 3 bases; nucleotides not matched to a gene: 1. This CDR3 has 16 residues. In nucleotides, the CDR3 is TGTGCCAGTAGTATACTAGCGGGAGATGGGGCCAACGTCCTGACTTTC. This gives the protein CASSILAGDGANVLTF.

The chain combines TRBV19 with TRBJ2-5; 11 nucleotides align to TRBD2. The CDR3 has 15 residues. Germline CDR1 LNHDA, CDR2 SQIVND (reference sequence). The trim removed 1 base at V and 2 bases at J, leaving 0 bases unmatched. CDR3 in amino acids: CASSIGLAGQETQYF. Written as DNA, the CDR3 is TGTGCCAGTAGTATAGGACTAGCGGGACAAGAGACCCAGTACTTC.

The chain has TRBV27 and TRBJ2-4; 9 nucleotides line up with TRBD1. The V gene's germline CDR1 is MNHEY and CDR2 SMNVEV (reference sequence). J was trimmed by 3 bases and V by 7 bases; bases with no gene match: 7. The CDR3 spans 15 residues. CDR3 sequence (DNA): TGTGCCAGCAAAGGACAGGGGTCGGGCAAAAACATTCAGTACTTC. Translating gives CASKGQGSGKNIQYF.

The chain couples TRBV5-1 to TRBJ2-5; 7 positions agree with TRBD2. TRBJ2-7 matches the DNA end more closely, so the J call is doubtful. Germline values: CDR1 SGHRS, CDR2 YFSETQ. The CDR3 extends over 17 amino acids. The DNA for the CDR3 is TGCGCCAGCAGCTTGGGGGGGGGTACACGAATCCCTTACGAGCAGTACTTC. Translation gives CASSLGGGTRIPYEQYF.

In its sample, this clone was seen once. CDR3 residues: CASSPGLAGGPDTQYF. Here the CDR3 DNA reads TGTGCCAGCAGTCCGGGACTAGCGGGGGGCCCAGATACGCAGTATTTT. The chain uses TRBV6-4 and TRBJ2-3, with 15 bases matching TRBD2. J gave up 4 bases and V 5 bases, and 4 bases lay outside the gene matches. In germline, CDR1 is MRHNA, CDR2 SNTAGT. This CDR3 is built from 16 residues.

This chain joins TRBV2 and TRBJ2-1; D possibly corresponds to TRBD2 (6 bases). This CDR3 comprises 14 residues. Germline V gives CDR1 SNHLY, CDR2 FYNNEI. The germline V and J ends were trimmed by 7 bases and 7 bases, with 17 bases remaining between them. This CDR3 is CASKFAGFNNEQFF. The DNA for the CDR3 is TGTGCCAGCAAGTTTGCGGGGTTTAATAATGAGCAGTTCTTC.

This clone has only a few counts. Other nucleotide sequences from this sample produce the same CDR3. The gene calls are TRBV30 and TRBJ1-2; TRBD1 matches 8 bases. Germline-derived CDR1 and CDR2 are GTSNPN and SVGIG (reference sequence). The junction had 3 bases not matched to a gene; V was cut back by 2 bases and J by 4 bases. CDR3 length equals 13 residues. In DNA, the CDR3 is TGTGCCTGGAGTAGGGACAGGCCCTATGGCTACACCTTC. Translated: CAWSRDRPYGYTF.

The V and J genes are TRBV5-4 and TRBJ2-3; D might be TRBD2 (6 bases). This CDR3 spans 14 amino acids. The germline CDR1 and CDR2 sequences are SGHNT and YYREEE (reference sequence). Trimming shortened V by 3 bases and J by 5 bases, and 13 bases separated the two germline ends. The CDR3 DNA is TGTGCCAGCAGCTCCCTAGACGGGGGAGATACGCAGTATTTT. This encodes CASSSLDGGDTQYF.

The chain links TRBV19 to TRBJ2-4; possible D gene TRBD1, 6 bases. Germline lookup yields CDR1 LNHDA and CDR2 SQIVND (reference sequence). The V end was cut by 3 bases, the J end by 6 bases, with 12 bases between. This CDR3 comprises 14 residues. The CDR3 DNA sequence: TGTGCCAGTAGTATGAGTGGCAGGGGAAACATTCAGTACTTC. Translation: CASSMSGRGNIQYF.

The rearrangement joins TRBV5-1 to TRBJ1-5; D gene ambiguous. The V gene's germline CDR1 is SGHRS and CDR2 YFSETQ. There are 15 residues in the CDR3. Trimming removed 4 bases at V and 2 bases at J, with 13 bases between. CDR3 residues: CASSQDGSGNQPQHF. The CDR3 coding sequence is TGCGCCAGCAGCCAGGACGGGAGCGGCAATCAGCCCCAGCATTTT.

The V call is TRBV19, the J call TRBJ2-7; D is perhaps TRBD1 (6 bases). From germline, CDR1 is LNHDA and CDR2 SQIVND (reference sequence). This CDR3 has 14 amino acids. The germline V and J ends were trimmed by 6 bases and 3 bases, with 15 bases remaining between them. The CDR3 here is CASSGNNRDYEQYF. The DNA for the CDR3 is TGTGCCAGTAGCGGTAACAACAGGGACTACGAGCAGTACTTC.

This chain connects TRBV4-2 to TRBJ2-6, with 8 bases matching TRBD1. The length of the CDR3 is 17 residues. V shed 1 base, J shed 0 bases, and the junction held 2 bases outside the gene matches. Germline CDR1 reads LGHNA; CDR2 reads YNFKEQ. As DNA, the CDR3 is TGTGCCAGCAGCCAAGGGACAGGGAACTCTGGGGCCAACGTCCTGACTTTC. It is translated as CASSQGTGNSGANVLTF.

This chain connects TRBV7-8 to TRBJ2-1, with 9 bases aligning to TRBD1. Per germline, CDR1 SGHVS and CDR2 FQNEAQ. V shed 2 bases and J 6 bases; nucleotides not matched to a gene: 8. The CDR3 spans 16 residues. CDR3 in amino acids: CASSLSGTGLINEQFF. Written as DNA, the CDR3 is TGTGCCAGCAGCTTATCCGGGACAGGGCTCATCAATGAGCAGTTCTTC.

This clone was seen more than once but under ten times. This chain connects TRBV6-5 to TRBJ2-7; weak D call: TRBD2 (5 bases). The CDR3 contains 12 residues. Trimming left V 6 bases short and J 7 bases short, with 13 bases between. Germline CDR1 and CDR2: MNHEY and SVGAGI. The CDR3 loop reads CASSPRSGEQYF. CDR3 bases: TGTGCCAGCAGCCCACGGTCGGGAGAGCAGTACTTC.

DNA for the CDR3: TGTGCCAGCAGCTTAGGCCAGAGGACAGATACGCAGTATTTT. It yields the protein CASSLGQRTDTQYF. The V and J genes are TRBV11-3 and TRBJ2-3, with D unclear. Germline V gives CDR1 SGHNT, CDR2 YENEEA. This CDR3 comprises 14 residues. Trimming removed 1 base from V and 3 bases from J, with 8 bases in between.

V is TRBV5-6 and J is TRBJ2-3; tentative D call: TRBD2 (5 bases). Germline lookup yields CDR1 SGHDT and CDR2 YYEEEE. V lost 1 base and J lost 4, with 16 bases in between. This CDR3 spans 16 amino acids. The CDR3, as DNA: TGTGCCAGCAGCTTGTCATGGGGAGCGAGGGCAGATACGCAGTATTTT. Translating gives CASSLSWGARADTQYF.

As to this clone: Other nucleotide sequences in the sample specify the same CDR3. This chain's CDR3 is CASSLVSGAYNEQFF. The CDR3 DNA reads TGTGCCAGCAGCTTAGTTAGCGGGGCCTACAATGAGCAGTTCTTC. V gene TRBV7-9 combines with J gene TRBJ2-1; 8 bases fit TRBD2. Per the germline V gene, CDR1 is SEHNR and CDR2 is FQNEAQ (reference sequence). J gave up 2 bases and V 1 base, and 1 base lay outside the gene matches. The CDR3 has 15 residues.

This clone has just a few counts. Relative to the germline gene, one junction end is altered; a read error may explain this. This chain links TRBV7-2 with TRBJ2-7, with 11 bases aligning to TRBD2. CDR1 and CDR2 from the germline V gene are SGHTA and FQGNSA. This CDR3 has 14 residues. The CDR3 DNA is TGTGCCAGCAGCTTAGGGCCTAGCGGGGGGACTCATCACTTC. It translates to CASSLGPSGGTHHF.

The rearrangement joins TRBV5-1 to TRBJ2-1; 9 bases map to TRBD2. V shed 0 bases, J shed 4 bases, and the junction held 8 bases outside the gene matches. This CDR3 contains 17 residues. Germline CDR1 is SGHRS and CDR2 is YFSETQ. This CDR3 reads CASSLEVVLAGYNEQFF. DNA of the CDR3: TGCGCCAGCAGCTTGGAAGTGGTTCTAGCGGGGTACAATGAGCAGTTCTTC.